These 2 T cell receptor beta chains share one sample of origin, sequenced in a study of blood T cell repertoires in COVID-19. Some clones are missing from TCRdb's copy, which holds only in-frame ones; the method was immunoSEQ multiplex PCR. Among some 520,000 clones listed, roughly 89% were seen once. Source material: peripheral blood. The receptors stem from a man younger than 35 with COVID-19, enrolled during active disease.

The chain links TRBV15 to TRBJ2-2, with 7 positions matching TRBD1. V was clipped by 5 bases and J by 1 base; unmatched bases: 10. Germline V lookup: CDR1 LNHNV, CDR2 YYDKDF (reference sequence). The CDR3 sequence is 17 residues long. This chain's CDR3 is CATSVSGTVKNTGELFF. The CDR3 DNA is TGTGCCACCAGCGTATCAGGGACAGTTAAGAACACCGGGGAGCTGTTTTTT.

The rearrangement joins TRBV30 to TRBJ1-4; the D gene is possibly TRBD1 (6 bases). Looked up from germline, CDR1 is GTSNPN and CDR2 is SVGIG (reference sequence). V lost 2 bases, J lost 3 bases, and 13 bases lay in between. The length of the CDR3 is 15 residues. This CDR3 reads CAWSSQGSSNEKLFF. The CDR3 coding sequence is TGTGCCTGGAGTTCACAGGGCAGTTCTAATGAAAAACTGTTTTTT.